The sequence of this T cell receptor (beta chain) was determined in a study of blood T cell repertoires in COVID-19. Across the study: Samples representing acute and convalescent COVID-19 were sourced from the United States, Italy and Spain. The analysed material was cDNA or gDNA that came from T cells, B-cell-depleted T cells, or PBMCs.

The authors' processing: Amplification from reference gene primers served as the basis for estimated nucleated cell counts. Data came from immunoSEQ multiplex PCR; TCRdb stores just in-frame clones and leaves some out. V and J calls and clone size are those listed in that table; D and trimming were worked out from the DNA. This table has more than 120,000 clones, around 88% appearing once. This CDR3 is 10 amino acids long. Germline values: CDR1 DFQATT, CDR2 SNEGSKA (reference sequence). The ends were cut back, 6 bases at V and 2 bases at J, with 4 bases in the middle. The clonotype comes from a human donor in a cohort sampled during active COVID-19. The V gene is TRBV20-1, the J gene TRBJ1-2, with D uncertain. The sample taken for sequencing was peripheral blood. CDR3 residues: CSAGNYGYTF. CDR3 DNA: TGCAGTGCCGGGAACTATGGCTACACCTTC.